Presented here are 23 T cell receptor beta chains from one specimen sequenced in a study of blood T cell repertoires in COVID-19 (dated by TCRdb to the early 2020s). Library method: the immunoSEQ multiplex PCR assay. The immuneACCESS repertoire file appears here via TCRdb, limited to in-frame rearrangements. These files lack a portion of the clones; in checked studies, under half of the deficit traces to unresolved V genes, and the cause of the others is not known. A total of 300,000 to 400,000 clones appear in this sample, about 88% of them only once. 0.9% to 1.5% of the sample is held by the ten biggest clonotypes. Sequencing used PBMCs or T cells enriched from blood (not recorded which). These receptor sequences come from a woman under 30 who had recovered from COVID-19.

This chain uses TRBV6-5 with TRBJ1-5; a possible D gene is TRBD1 (5 bases). The CDR3 sequence is 14 residues long. Germline-derived CDR1 and CDR2 are MNHEY and SVGAGI. V lost 6 bases, J lost 1 base, and 10 bases lay in between. Written as DNA, the CDR3 is TGTGCCAGCAGGGGGCTAGGGAGCAATCAGCCCCAGCATTTT. Encoded protein: CASRGLGSNQPQHF.

The J gene is TRBJ1-1, the V gene TRBV10-3, with D uncertain. The CDR3 is 15 residues long. V was clipped by 0 bases and J by 1 base, with 9 bases between them. Germline CDR1 and CDR2: ENHRY and SYGVKD. The CDR3 DNA sequence: TGTGCCATCAGTGAGTCTCCAGGTCGGAACACTGAAGCTTTCTTT. Translation gives CAISESPGRNTEAFF.

The chain recombines TRBV5-4 with TRBJ1-1, with D perhaps matching TRBD1 (5 bases). Germline CDR1 SGHNT, CDR2 YYREEE (reference sequence). The V and J ends lost 10 bases and 0 bases respectively, with 16 bases between them. The CDR3 loop spans 14 amino acids. CDR3 nucleotide sequence: TGTGCCTGCCGTGGGGACTTCATGAACACTGAAGCTTTCTTT. Translation gives CACRGDFMNTEAFF. Full variable domain (remainder filled in from reference TRBV5-4 and TRBJ1-1): ETGVTQSPTHLIKTRGQQVTLRCSSQSGHNTVSWYQQALGQGPQFIFQYYREEENGRGNFPPRFSGLQFPNYSSELNVNALELDDSALYLCACRGDFMNTEAFFGQGTRLTVV.

Details on this clone: Other nucleotide sequences in the sample specify the same CDR3. The chain carries TRBV9 and TRBJ1-2; D gene ambiguous. Germline loops: CDR1 SGDLS, CDR2 YYNGEE. V was trimmed by 2 bases and J by 4 bases, leaving 12 bases between them. The CDR3 has 14 amino acids. CDR3 nucleotides: TGTGCCAGCAGCGTCGAGGGCGCCAGCTATGGCTACACCTTC. Translating it yields CASSVEGASYGYTF.

The chain employs TRBV5-1 and TRBJ2-1; 13 bases are shared with TRBD2. The CDR3 totals 17 residues. With 2 bases clipped from V and 0 bases from J, the junction kept 2 bases outside the gene matches. Per germline, CDR1 SGHRS and CDR2 YFSETQ. As DNA, the CDR3 is TGCGCCAGCAGCTTCGGGACTAGCGGGGTCTCCTACAATGAGCAGTTCTTC. Amino acid sequence: CASSFGTSGVSYNEQFF.

The chain is built from TRBV30 and TRBJ1-2; TRBD1 matches at 8 bases. The V gene's germline CDR1 is GTSNPN and CDR2 SVGIG (reference sequence). Losses at the gene ends were 3 bases for V and 6 bases for J; bases not matched to a gene: 3. This CDR3 is 12 amino acids long. CDR3 sequence: CAWSQDRDGYTF. CDR3 in DNA: TGTGCCTGGAGCCAGGACAGGGATGGCTACACCTTC.

This rearrangement joins TRBV18 to TRBJ1-1; no definite D call. Germline V gene sequence: CDR1 KGHSH, CDR2 LQKENI. The CDR3 is made up of 15 amino acids. The V end lost 0 bases, the J end lost 1 base, and 9 bases lay between the germline ends. The CDR3 spells CASSPPASENTEAFF. In nucleotides, the CDR3 is TGTGCCAGCTCACCACCGGCCAGCGAGAACACTGAAGCTTTCTTT.

The chain carries TRBV2 and TRBJ2-5; D may be TRBD2 (7 bases). CDR3 length: 15 amino acids. Germline CDR1 SNHLY, CDR2 FYNNEI. Deletions cut 6 bases from V and 8 bases from J, with 22 bases between. CDR3 in amino acids: CASSDRTSALDTQYF. CDR3 DNA: TGTGCCAGCAGCGACAGGACTAGTGCGTTGGACACCCAGTACTTC.

For the CDR3, the DNA is TGTGCCAGCAGCCCAATGGGGGCTAGGAGTCAGCCCCAGCATTTT. Translation gives CASSPMGARSQPQHF. The chain links TRBV7-9 to TRBJ1-5; D perhaps matches TRBD1 (6 bases). The CDR3 spans 15 residues. Trimming stripped 5 bases from V and 6 bases from J, with 17 bases between. In germline, CDR1 is SEHNR, CDR2 FQNEAQ (reference sequence).

The CDR3 DNA reads TGTGCCAGCAGCTTATTACGGAGTAGCAATCAGCCCCAGCATTTT. Translation gives CASSLLRSSNQPQHF. The chain is built from TRBV7-2 and TRBJ1-5; no reliable D call. The CDR3 has 15 residues. Deletions cut 2 bases from V and 0 bases from J, with 8 bases between. Germline CDR1 and CDR2: SGHTA and FQGNSA.

Concerning this clone itself: Other DNA sequences from this sample encode an identical CDR3 as well. The CDR3 DNA is TGTGCCAGCAGTCGTGACAGGGGTCATGGCTACACCTTC. Translated, it gives CASSRDRGHGYTF. The V gene is TRBV6-5, the J gene TRBJ1-2; 8 bases match TRBD1. Germline CDR1 MNHEY, CDR2 SVGAGI. The ends lost 5 bases at V and 6 bases at J; junction bases unmatched: 5. CDR3 length: 13 amino acids.

V gene TRBV14 combines with J gene TRBJ2-2; 13 positions agree with TRBD2. The CDR3 runs to 17 residues. V shed 4 bases, J shed 7 bases, and the junction held 9 bases outside the gene matches. The germline gives CDR1 SGHDN, CDR2 FVKESK. The CDR3 reads CASSPGLAGVKYGELFF. In DNA, the CDR3 is TGTGCCAGCAGCCCCGGACTAGCGGGGGTTAAGTACGGGGAGCTGTTTTTT.

This sequence joins TRBV18 and TRBJ1-2; TRBD1 matches 10 bases. The J segment lost 4 bases and the V segment lost 3 bases, leaving 5 bases of the junction unmatched. The CDR3 covers 15 residues. In germline, CDR1 is KGHSH, CDR2 LQKENI. The CDR3 DNA is TGTGCCAGCTCACCCCAGACAGGGGGCGCCTATGGCTACACCTTC. It translates to CASSPQTGGAYGYTF.

The chain uses TRBV5-1 and TRBJ2-3; tentative D call: TRBD2 (6 bases). The CDR3 has 15 amino acids. Looked up from germline, CDR1 is SGHRS and CDR2 is YFSETQ. V shed 3 bases and J shed 0 bases, with 11 bases lying between them. The DNA of the CDR3 is TGCGCCAGCAGCTGGCGGGACTCGAGCACAGATACGCAGTATTTT. This encodes CASSWRDSSTDTQYF.

The V call is TRBV5-4, the J call TRBJ1-3; the match to TRBD1 covers 9 bases. With V trimmed by 0 bases and J by 0 bases, 4 bases remained unmatched. CDR1 and CDR2 from the germline V gene are SGHNT and YYREEE (reference sequence). The CDR3 runs 17 residues. Here the CDR3 reads CASSLGTGESSGNTIYF. In DNA form, the CDR3 reads TGTGCCAGCAGCTTGGGGACAGGGGAAAGCTCTGGAAACACCATATATTTT.

The chain is built from TRBV5-8 and TRBJ2-3; D gene ambiguous. CDR3 size: 12 residues. From germline, CDR1 is SGHTS and CDR2 YDEGEE. V lost 1 base and J lost 5, with 5 bases in between. CDR3 sequence: CASSLSVDTQYF. DNA of the CDR3: TGTGCCAGCAGCTTGTCTGTAGATACGCAGTATTTT.

The gene calls are TRBV7-8 and TRBJ2-1; 7 positions match TRBD2. J was trimmed by 8 bases and V by 7 bases; bases with no gene match: 11. The CDR3 is made up of 14 amino acids. Germline CDR1 and CDR2: SGHVS and FQNEAQ. CDR3: CASNQMGGVYEQFF. DNA of the CDR3: TGTGCCAGCAACCAGATGGGGGGGGTCTATGAGCAGTTCTTC. Supplemented by reference TRBV7-8 and TRBJ2-1, the full variable domain reads GAGVSQSPRYKVAKRGQDVALRCDPISGHVSLFWYQQALGQGPEFLTYFQNEAQLDKSGLPSDRFFAERPEGSVSTLKIQRTQQEDSAVYLCASNQMGGVYEQFFGPGTRLTVL.

The V gene is TRBV6-5, the J gene TRBJ2-3, with 10 bases matching TRBD2. The CDR3 is 15 amino acids. The V gene's germline CDR1 is MNHEY and CDR2 SVGAGI. J gave up 4 bases and V 2 bases, and 3 bases lay outside the gene matches. The CDR3 DNA reads as TGTGCCAGCAGTTACAGCGGGGGGGCTTCAGATACGCAGTATTTT. Translating it yields CASSYSGGASDTQYF.

J is TRBJ1-2 and V is TRBV6-5; D might be TRBD1 (5 bases). From germline, CDR1 is MNHEY and CDR2 SVGAGI. The CDR3 spans 14 residues. V was clipped by 0 bases and J by 4 bases, with 9 bases between them. CDR3 in DNA: TGTGCCAGCAGTTACTCAGACAGTTTCTATGGCTACACCTTC. It translates to CASSYSDSFYGYTF.

The chain uses TRBV7-9 and TRBJ2-1, with TRBD1 matching over 8 bases. The CDR3 runs to 16 residues. Trimming removed 3 bases from V and 3 bases from J; junction bases left unmatched: 7. The V gene's germline CDR1 is SEHNR and CDR2 FQNEAQ (reference sequence). The CDR3 DNA reads TGTGCCAGCAGCTTGGCAGGGGGCTCACGCTACAATGAGCAGTTCTTC. It specifies CASSLAGGSRYNEQFF.

The chain has TRBV9 and TRBJ2-7, with 9 bases matching TRBD1. J gave up 3 bases and V 2 bases, and 3 bases lay outside the gene matches. The CDR3 has 14 amino acids. The germline CDR1 and CDR2 sequences are SGDLS and YYNGEE. The DNA for the CDR3 is TGTGCCAGCAGCGTTGGGACAGGGATCTACGAGCAGTACTTC. Translating it yields CASSVGTGIYEQYF.

The rearrangement joins TRBV2 to TRBJ2-2; TRBD1 matches at 7 bases. The CDR3 loop spans 14 amino acids. CDR1 is SNHLY, CDR2 FYNNEI, per germline. J gave up 6 bases and V 7 bases, and 8 bases lay outside the gene matches. CDR3 sequence: CASISQGVPGELFF. Here the CDR3 DNA reads TGTGCCAGCATATCTCAGGGGGTTCCCGGGGAGCTGTTTTTT.

This clone appeared once. This chain links TRBV7-6 with TRBJ2-7; 8 bases are shared with TRBD2. Germline V gene data show CDR1 as SGHVS and CDR2 as FNYEAQ. The ends lost 2 bases at V and 6 bases at J; junction bases unmatched: 12. CDR3 size: 16 residues. The CDR3 DNA reads TGTGCCAGCAGCTTATCGGGGGGGACCGAACTTCTCGAGCAGTACTTC. Protein product: CASSLSGGTELLEQYF.